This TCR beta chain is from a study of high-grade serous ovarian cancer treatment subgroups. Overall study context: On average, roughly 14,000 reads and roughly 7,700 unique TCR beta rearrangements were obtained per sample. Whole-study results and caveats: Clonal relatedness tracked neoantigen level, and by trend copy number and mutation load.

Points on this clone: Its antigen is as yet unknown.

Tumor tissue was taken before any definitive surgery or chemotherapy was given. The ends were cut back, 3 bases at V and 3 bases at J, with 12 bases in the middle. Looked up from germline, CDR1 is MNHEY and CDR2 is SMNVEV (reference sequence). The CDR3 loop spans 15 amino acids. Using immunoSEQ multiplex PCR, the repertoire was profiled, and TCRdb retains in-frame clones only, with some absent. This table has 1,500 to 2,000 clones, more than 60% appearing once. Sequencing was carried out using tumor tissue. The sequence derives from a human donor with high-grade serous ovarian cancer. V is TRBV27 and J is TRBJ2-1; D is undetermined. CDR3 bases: TGTGCCAGCAGTTTGGGCGGAAACGGCTACAATGAGCAGTTCTTC. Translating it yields CASSLGGNGYNEQFF.